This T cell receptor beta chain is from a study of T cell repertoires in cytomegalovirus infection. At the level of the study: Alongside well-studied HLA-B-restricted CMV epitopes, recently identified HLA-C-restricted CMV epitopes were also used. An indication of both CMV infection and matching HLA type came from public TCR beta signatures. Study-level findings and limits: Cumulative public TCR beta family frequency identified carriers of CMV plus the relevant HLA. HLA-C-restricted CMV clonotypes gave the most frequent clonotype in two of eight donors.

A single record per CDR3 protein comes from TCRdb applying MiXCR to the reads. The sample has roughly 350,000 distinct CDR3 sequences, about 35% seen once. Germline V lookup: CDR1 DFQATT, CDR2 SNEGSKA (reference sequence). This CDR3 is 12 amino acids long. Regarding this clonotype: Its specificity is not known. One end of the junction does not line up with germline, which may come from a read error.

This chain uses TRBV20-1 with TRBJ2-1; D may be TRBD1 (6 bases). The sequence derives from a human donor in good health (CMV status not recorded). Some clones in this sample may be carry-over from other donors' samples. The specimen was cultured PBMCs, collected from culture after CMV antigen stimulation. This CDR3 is CNARDRYNEQFF. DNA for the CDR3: TGCAATGCTAGAGACAGGTACAATGAGCAGTTCTTC.